Below are 14 T cell receptor beta chains sequenced from a single sample in a study of OX40 agonist ivuxolimab in advanced cancers. Profiling relied on immunoSEQ multiplex PCR, and the TCRdb table lists in-frame clones only, not all of them. The sample contains 35,000 to 50,000 clones, approximately 86% of which appear only once. The specimen was CD4+ or CD8+ T cells sorted from blood, collected in a trial of the OX40 agonist ivuxolimab. The receptors originated from an adult with an advanced solid tumor such as melanoma, head and neck, liver or kidney cancer.

V gene TRBV9 combines with J gene TRBJ1-3; the D is unclear. Germline CDR1 SGDLS, CDR2 YYNGEE. CDR3 length equals 16 residues. V was pared by 0 bases and J by 0 bases, with 10 bases between. CDR3 nucleotide sequence: TGTGCCAGCAGCGTAGCTGGAGGATTCTCTGGAAACACCATATATTTT. Its translation is CASSVAGGFSGNTIYF.

This chain connects TRBV6-1 to TRBJ1-1; a weak D match, TRBD1 (5 bases). The CDR3 is 10 residues long. Germline values: CDR1 MNHNS, CDR2 SASEGT. Trimming left V 10 bases short and J 7 bases short, with 10 bases between. The CDR3 nucleotides read TGTGCCACTAGGGACGGTGAAGCTTTCTTT. Protein sequence: CATRDGEAFF.

The chain joins TRBV11-2 to TRBJ1-2; D may be TRBD1 (6 bases). The CDR3 is made up of 14 amino acids. CDR1 and CDR2 (germline): SGHAT, FQNNGV. V lost 2 bases to trimming and J lost 4 bases, with 11 bases between them. The CDR3 protein is CASSLQGGAYGYTF. DNA of the CDR3: TGTGCCAGCAGCTTACAAGGGGGGGCCTATGGCTACACCTTC.

This chain connects TRBV11-3 to TRBJ1-5; 8 bases are shared with TRBD1. Germline CDR1 reads SGHNT; CDR2 reads YENEEA. V gave up 3 bases and J gave up 3 bases; unmatched junction bases: 4. The CDR3 runs to 15 residues. The CDR3 loop reads CASSLGDRINQPQHF. CDR3 nucleotides: TGTGCCAGCAGCTTGGGGGACAGGATCAATCAGCCCCAGCATTTT.

The chain links TRBV6-1 to TRBJ2-1; either TRBD1 or TRBD2 may fit D (6 bases each). Looked up from germline, CDR1 is MNHNS and CDR2 is SASEGT. The CDR3 has 11 residues. V was shortened by 7 bases and J by 8 bases, with 9 bases between the two germline ends. This CDR3 is CASMEGDEQFF. Written as DNA, the CDR3 is TGTGCCAGCATGGAGGGGGATGAGCAGTTCTTC.

The chain combines TRBV27 with TRBJ2-1, with D perhaps matching TRBD2 (5 bases). V lost 5 bases, J lost 3 bases, and 11 bases lay in between. CDR1 and CDR2 from the germline V gene are MNHEY and SMNVEV (reference sequence). The CDR3 covers 14 residues. Here the CDR3 reads CASSPDRDYNEQFF. The CDR3 nucleotides read TGTGCCAGCAGTCCCGATCGGGACTACAATGAGCAGTTCTTC.

The chain carries TRBV5-6 and TRBJ1-2; no definite D call. Between the trimmed V and J ends, which lost 4 bases and 0 bases, there was a span of 7 bases. The CDR3 is made up of 13 amino acids. Germline V gene data show CDR1 as SGHDT and CDR2 as YYEEEE. The CDR3 protein is CASSVVANYGYTF. The CDR3 DNA sequence: TGTGCCAGCAGCGTAGTAGCTAACTATGGCTACACCTTC.

The chain employs TRBV28 and TRBJ2-3, with 12 bases fitting TRBD1. Germline CDR1 reads MDHEN; CDR2 reads SYDVKM. The CDR3 extends over 16 amino acids. With V trimmed by 7 bases and J by 4 bases, 9 bases remained unmatched. CDR3 loop: CASTSGGQGASDTQYF. Written as DNA, the CDR3 is TGTGCCAGCACATCGGGGGGACAGGGGGCGTCAGATACGCAGTATTTT.

This clone was found once. The J gene is TRBJ2-7, the V gene TRBV28; no definite D call. Trimming removed 5 bases at V and 1 base at J, with 12 bases between. Germline CDR1 and CDR2: MDHEN and SYDVKM. This CDR3 region has 14 residues. The CDR3 reads CASSRTAASYEQYF. The CDR3, as DNA: TGTGCCAGCAGTCGCACGGCAGCGTCCTACGAGCAGTACTTC.

The chain combines TRBV7-9 with TRBJ2-7; 7 bases fit TRBD1. Germline trimming cut 5 bases from V and 5 bases from J; bases unmatched to any gene: 9. There are 14 residues in the CDR3. The germline gives CDR1 SEHNR, CDR2 FQNEAQ (reference sequence). The chain's CDR3 is CASSLTDRFHEQYF. The CDR3 DNA reads TGTGCCAGCAGCCTGACGGACAGGTTCCACGAGCAGTACTTC.

This clone has just one count. For the CDR3, the DNA is TGTGCTAGTGGTCCCTCGGGGGGAGGAAACACCATATATTTT. Amino acids: CASGPSGGGNTIYF. The genes are TRBV12-5 and TRBJ1-3, with a weak D call TRBD1 (5 bases). The CDR3 has 14 amino acids. Per the germline V gene, CDR1 is LGHNT and CDR2 is FRNRAP. The V end lost 5 bases, the J end lost 4 bases, and 12 bases lay between the germline ends.

The chain employs TRBV7-8 and TRBJ2-1; perhaps TRBD2 as D (6 bases). Trimming shortened V by 5 bases and J by 13 bases, and 24 bases separated the two germline ends. CDR1 and CDR2 (germline): SGHVS, FQNEAQ. The CDR3 runs 15 residues. The CDR3 loop reads CASSPGEGLAVLQFF. The CDR3 DNA is TGTGCCAGCAGCCCTGGAGAGGGACTGGCAGTTCTCCAGTTCTTC.

The rearrangement joins TRBV6-1 to TRBJ1-2, with no clear D. CDR3 length: 16 amino acids. In germline, CDR1 is MNHNS, CDR2 SASEGT. The germline V and J ends were trimmed by 4 bases and 4 bases, with 19 bases remaining between them. The CDR3 protein is CASSGLGFTRRYGYTF. CDR3 sequence (DNA): TGTGCCAGCAGTGGCTTGGGCTTTACCCGGCGCTATGGCTACACCTTC.

The rearrangement uses TRBV4-1 and TRBJ2-3, with a weak D call TRBD1 (6 bases). The CDR3 is made up of 16 amino acids. Trimming shortened V by 0 bases and J by 5 bases, and 15 bases separated the two germline ends. Germline CDR1 is MGHRA and CDR2 is YSYEKL. CDR3 loop: CASSQDLRQGIDTQYF. Written as DNA, the CDR3 is TGCGCCAGCAGCCAAGATCTACGGCAGGGGATAGATACGCAGTATTTT.